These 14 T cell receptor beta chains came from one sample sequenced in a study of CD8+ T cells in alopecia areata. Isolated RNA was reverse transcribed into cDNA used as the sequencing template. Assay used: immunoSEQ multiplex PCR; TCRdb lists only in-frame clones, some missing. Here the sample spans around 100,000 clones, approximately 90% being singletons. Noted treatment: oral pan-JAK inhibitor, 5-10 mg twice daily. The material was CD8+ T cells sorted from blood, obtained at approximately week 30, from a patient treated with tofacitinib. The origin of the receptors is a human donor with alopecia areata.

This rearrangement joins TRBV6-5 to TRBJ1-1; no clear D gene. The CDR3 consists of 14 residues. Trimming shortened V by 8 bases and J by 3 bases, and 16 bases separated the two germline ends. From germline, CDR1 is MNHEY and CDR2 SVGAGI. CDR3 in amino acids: CASGSRFGHTEAFF. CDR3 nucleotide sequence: TGTGCCAGCGGCTCCCGTTTCGGGCACACTGAAGCTTTCTTT.

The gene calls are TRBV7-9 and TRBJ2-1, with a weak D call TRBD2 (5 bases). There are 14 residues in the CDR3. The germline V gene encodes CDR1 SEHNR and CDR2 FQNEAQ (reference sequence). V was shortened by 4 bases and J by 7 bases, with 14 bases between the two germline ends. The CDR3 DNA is TGTGCCAGCAGCTCTAAAACGTGGGAGAATGAGCAGTTCTTC. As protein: CASSSKTWENEQFF.

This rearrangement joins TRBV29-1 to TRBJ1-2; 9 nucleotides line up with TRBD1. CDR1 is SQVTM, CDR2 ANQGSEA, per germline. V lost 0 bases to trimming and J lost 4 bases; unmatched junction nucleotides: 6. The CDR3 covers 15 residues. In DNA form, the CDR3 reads TGCAGCGTTGAAGATCGAACAGGGGGCGGCTATGGCTACACCTTC. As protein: CSVEDRTGGGYGYTF.

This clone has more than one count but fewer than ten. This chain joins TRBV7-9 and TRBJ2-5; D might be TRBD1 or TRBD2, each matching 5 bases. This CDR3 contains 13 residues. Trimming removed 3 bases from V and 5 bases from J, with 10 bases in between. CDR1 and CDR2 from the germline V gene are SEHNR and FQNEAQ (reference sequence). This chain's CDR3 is CASSFSREETQYF. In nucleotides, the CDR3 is TGTGCCAGCAGCTTCAGCAGGGAGGAGACCCAGTACTTC.

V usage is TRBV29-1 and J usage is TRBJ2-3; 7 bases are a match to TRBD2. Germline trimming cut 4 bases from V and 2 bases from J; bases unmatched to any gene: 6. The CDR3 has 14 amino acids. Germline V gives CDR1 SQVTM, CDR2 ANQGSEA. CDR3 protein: CSVAVAGTTDTQYF. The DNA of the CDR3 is TGCAGCGTTGCGGTAGCGGGTACCACAGATACGCAGTATTTT.

CDR3 nucleotide sequence: TGTGCCAGCAGTCCCCACCGGACAGGGGAATTTATCAAAAACATTCAGTACTTC. This sequence encodes CASSPHRTGEFIKNIQYF. The chain is built from TRBV27 and TRBJ2-4; 9 nucleotides line up with TRBD1. The CDR3 extends over 18 amino acids. The trim removed 5 bases at V and 3 bases at J, leaving 14 bases unmatched. Germline V gene data show CDR1 as MNHEY and CDR2 as SMNVEV (reference sequence).

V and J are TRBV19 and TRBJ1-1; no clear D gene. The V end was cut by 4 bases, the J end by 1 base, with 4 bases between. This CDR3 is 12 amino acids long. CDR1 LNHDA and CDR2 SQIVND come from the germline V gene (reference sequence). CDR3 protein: CASSTGNTEAFF. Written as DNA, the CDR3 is TGTGCCAGTAGTACGGGGAACACTGAAGCTTTCTTT.

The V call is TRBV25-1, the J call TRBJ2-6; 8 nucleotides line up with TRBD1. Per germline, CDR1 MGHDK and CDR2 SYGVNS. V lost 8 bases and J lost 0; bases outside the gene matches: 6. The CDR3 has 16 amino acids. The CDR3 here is CASAGGTRSGANVLTF. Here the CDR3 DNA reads TGTGCCAGCGCAGGGGGCACCCGCTCTGGGGCCAACGTCCTGACTTTC.

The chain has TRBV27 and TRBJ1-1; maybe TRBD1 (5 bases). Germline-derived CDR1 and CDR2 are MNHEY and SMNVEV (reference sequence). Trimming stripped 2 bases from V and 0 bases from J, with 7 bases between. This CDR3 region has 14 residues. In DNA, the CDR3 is TGTGCCAGCAGTTTAGCGGGGGTGAACACTGAAGCTTTCTTT. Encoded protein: CASSLAGVNTEAFF.

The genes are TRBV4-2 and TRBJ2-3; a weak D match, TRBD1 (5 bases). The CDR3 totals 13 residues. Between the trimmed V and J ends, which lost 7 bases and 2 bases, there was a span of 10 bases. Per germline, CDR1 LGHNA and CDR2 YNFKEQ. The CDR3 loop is CASKGGATDTQYF. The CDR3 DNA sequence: TGTGCCAGCAAGGGTGGGGCCACAGATACGCAGTATTTT.

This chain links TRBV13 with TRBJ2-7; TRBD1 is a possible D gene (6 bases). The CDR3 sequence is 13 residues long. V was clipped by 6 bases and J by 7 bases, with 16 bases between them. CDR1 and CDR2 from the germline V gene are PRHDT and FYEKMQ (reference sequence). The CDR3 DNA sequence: TGTGCCAGCAGTTCCACAGGGACCCAGGAGCAGTACTTC. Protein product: CASSSTGTQEQYF.

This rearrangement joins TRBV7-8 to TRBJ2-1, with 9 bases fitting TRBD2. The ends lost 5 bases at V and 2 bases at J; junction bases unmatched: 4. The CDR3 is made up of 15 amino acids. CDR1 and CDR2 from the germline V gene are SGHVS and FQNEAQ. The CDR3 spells CASSPPSGAYNEQFF. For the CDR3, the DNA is TGTGCCAGCAGCCCGCCTAGCGGGGCCTACAATGAGCAGTTCTTC.

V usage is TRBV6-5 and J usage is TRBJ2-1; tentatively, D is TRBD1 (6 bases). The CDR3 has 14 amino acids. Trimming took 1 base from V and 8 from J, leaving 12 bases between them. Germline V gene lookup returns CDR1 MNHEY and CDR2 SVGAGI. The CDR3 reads CASSYLQGDHEQFF. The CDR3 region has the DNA TGTGCCAGCAGTTACTTACAGGGAGACCATGAGCAGTTCTTC.

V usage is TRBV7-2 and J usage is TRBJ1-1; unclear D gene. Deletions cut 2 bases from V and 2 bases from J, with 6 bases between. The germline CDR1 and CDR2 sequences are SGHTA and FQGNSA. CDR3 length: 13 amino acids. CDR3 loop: CASSLWVNTEAFF. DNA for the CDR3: TGTGCCAGCAGCTTATGGGTAAACACTGAAGCTTTCTTT.